The 21 T cell receptor beta chains below all came from one sample that was sequenced in a study of blood T cell repertoires in COVID-19. The data were produced by immunoSEQ multiplex PCR, yet TCRdb's version contains in-frame clones alone and is incomplete. The sample comprises approximately 300,000 clones, approximately 92% of which are singletons, and about 6.8% rests with the top ten. Sequencing was done on a sample of peripheral blood. The receptors here all came from a woman between 25 and 40 years old with COVID-19, enrolled during active disease.

V is TRBV6-4 and J is TRBJ2-1; 9 nucleotides match TRBD2. The CDR3 is 13 amino acids. Germline values: CDR1 MRHNA, CDR2 SNTAGT. The J segment lost 7 bases and the V segment lost 4 bases, leaving 2 bases of the junction unmatched. The CDR3 bases are TGTGCCAGCAGTGTCACTAGCGGGAATGAGCAGTTCTTC. This gives the protein CASSVTSGNEQFF.

The chain has TRBV28 and TRBJ2-5; 7 bases align to TRBD2. Germline assignment: CDR1 MDHEN and CDR2 SYDVKM. The CDR3 spans 14 residues. The V gene end was trimmed by 5 bases and the J gene end by 5 bases; junction bases not matched to a gene: 8. In DNA form, the CDR3 reads TGTGCCAGCAGTCAAGCGGGAAGTGGGGAGACCCAGTACTTC. Its translation: CASSQAGSGETQYF.

The rearrangement links TRBV7-2 to TRBJ1-5; D not resolved. V shed 2 bases and J shed 0 bases, with 5 bases lying between them. Germline V gene data show CDR1 as SGHTA and CDR2 as FQGNSA. The CDR3 covers 14 residues. CDR3 sequence reads: CASSLIRSNQPQHF. DNA of the CDR3: TGTGCCAGCAGCTTAATCCGTAGCAATCAGCCCCAGCATTTT.

The gene calls are TRBV2 and TRBJ2-7; 7 nucleotides match TRBD2. The CDR3 has 14 residues. Germline values: CDR1 SNHLY, CDR2 FYNNEI. J lost 0 bases, V lost 5 bases, and 4 bases had no gene match. The CDR3 here is CASSQRDSSYEQYF. The CDR3 DNA is TGTGCCAGCAGTCAGCGGGATAGCTCCTACGAGCAGTACTTC. Using reference TRBV2 and TRBJ2-7 for the parts outside the CDR3, the full variable domain is EPEVTQTPSHQVTQMGQEVILRCVPISNHLYFYWYRQILGQKVEFLVSFYNNEISEKSEIFDDQFSVERPDGSNFTLKIRSTKLEDSAMYFCASSQRDSSYEQYFGPGTRLTVT.

The V and J genes are TRBV4-1 and TRBJ1-4; the D gene is possibly TRBD1 (6 bases). With 3 bases removed from V and 3 bases from J, the gap between germline ends came to 14 bases. This CDR3 spans 16 amino acids. The germline V gene encodes CDR1 MGHRA and CDR2 YSYEKL. The DNA for the CDR3 is TGCGCCAGCAGCCACCCGGCAGGGGTAGCTAATGAAAAACTGTTTTTT. Residues: CASSHPAGVANEKLFF.

This clone has a single count. CDR3 residues: CASSVTANYGYTF. In nucleotides, the CDR3 is TGTGCCAGCAGCGTGACAGCTAACTATGGCTACACCTTC. The rearrangement uses TRBV7-8 and TRBJ1-2, with D perhaps matching TRBD1 (5 bases). This CDR3 is built from 13 residues. Trimming cost V 5 bases and J 0 bases, with 7 bases left between them. Germline loops: CDR1 SGHVS, CDR2 FQNEAQ.

This clone appeared a single time. V is TRBV2 and J is TRBJ2-7; 7 positions agree with TRBD1. The CDR3 has 15 amino acids. The trim removed 6 bases at V and 0 bases at J, leaving 8 bases unmatched. Germline-derived CDR1 and CDR2 are SNHLY and FYNNEI. CDR3 DNA sequence: TGTGCCAGCAGCACAGACCGGGACAGCTCCTACGAGCAGTACTTC. Encoded protein: CASSTDRDSSYEQYF.

This chain joins TRBV24-1 and TRBJ2-5, with 9 nucleotides matching TRBD1. This CDR3 spans 16 amino acids. Germline CDR1 and CDR2: KGHDR and SFDVKD. The J segment lost 5 bases and the V segment lost 3 bases, leaving 9 bases of the junction unmatched. Here the CDR3 DNA reads TGTGCCACCAGTGATCCGACCGACAGGGGGTCCGAGACCCAGTACTTC. It specifies CATSDPTDRGSETQYF.

CDR3 protein: CASSATLAGGVQETQYF. CDR3 bases: TGTGCCAGCAGTGCCACCCTAGCGGGAGGTGTTCAAGAGACCCAGTACTTC. The rearrangement uses TRBV6-1 and TRBJ2-5, with 11 nucleotides matching TRBD2. CDR3 size: 17 residues. Germline CDR1 MNHNS, CDR2 SASEGT. Unmatched junction bases numbered 9, after V lost 4 bases and J lost 2 bases.

The chain couples TRBV5-1 to TRBJ1-1; 7 nucleotides line up with TRBD1. The CDR3 has 12 residues. J lost 8 bases, V lost 4 bases, and 5 bases had no gene match. Germline CDR1 and CDR2: SGHRS and YFSETQ. The CDR3 bases are TGCGCCAGCAGCGTCGGGACAGCAGAAGCTTTCTTT. This sequence encodes CASSVGTAEAFF.

This chain joins TRBV29-1 and TRBJ2-2; 7 positions agree with TRBD1. Germline V gives CDR1 SQVTM, CDR2 ANQGSEA. Unmatched junction bases numbered 6, after V lost 6 bases and J lost 2 bases. The length of the CDR3 is 14 residues. DNA for the CDR3: TGCAGCGTCCGCCGGGACAGTAACACCGGGGAGCTGTTTTTT. Translated: CSVRRDSNTGELFF.

V is TRBV2 and J is TRBJ2-1; D not certain. Germline V gives CDR1 SNHLY, CDR2 FYNNEI. With 6 bases removed from V and 3 bases from J, the gap between germline ends came to 3 bases. The CDR3 runs to 11 residues. CDR3 loop: CASRYYNEQFF. Here the CDR3 DNA reads TGTGCCAGCAGGTACTACAATGAGCAGTTCTTC.

A single count supports this clone. V and J are TRBV6-2 or TRBV6-3 and TRBJ2-1, with 14 bases identical to TRBD2. The V segment lost 6 bases and the J segment 4 bases; nucleotides outside the gene matches: 11. Germline loops: CDR1 MNHEY, CDR2 SVGEGT. This CDR3 comprises 18 residues. CDR3 region: CASSPTSGRASGYNEQFF. The CDR3 bases are TGTGCCAGCAGCCCGACTAGCGGGAGGGCCTCTGGATACAATGAGCAGTTCTTC.

This clone was found once. V usage is TRBV7-2 and J usage is TRBJ1-1; D remains unclear. The CDR3 extends over 15 amino acids. Germline values: CDR1 SGHTA, CDR2 FQGNSA. The germline V and J ends were trimmed by 1 base and 5 bases, with 14 bases remaining between them. The CDR3 here is CASSLEGRSFTEAFF. The CDR3 DNA sequence: TGTGCCAGCAGCTTAGAAGGGAGAAGTTTTACTGAAGCTTTCTTT. The entire variable domain, with the rest obtained from reference TRBV7-2 and TRBJ1-1, is as follows: GAGVSQSPSNKVTEKGKDVELRCDPISGHTALYWYRQSLGQGLEFLIYFQGNSAPDKSGLPSDRFSAERTGGSVSTLTIQRTQQEDSAVYLCASSLEGRSFTEAFFGQGTRLTVV.

The J gene is TRBJ1-2, the V gene TRBV10-1, with D hard to call. The CDR3 covers 14 residues. Germline V gene sequence: CDR1 WNHNN, CDR2 SYGVQD (reference sequence). The germline V and J ends were trimmed by 2 bases and 10 bases, with 17 bases remaining between them. The CDR3 sequence: CASSESRRPIFYTF. The CDR3 DNA follows: TGCGCCAGCAGTGAGAGCAGGAGGCCCATTTTCTACACCTTC.

The gene calls are TRBV29-1 and TRBJ2-3; the D gene is possibly TRBD2 (5 bases). The length of the CDR3 is 11 residues. V lost 7 bases and J 7 bases, leaving 12 bases between the germline ends. CDR1 and CDR2 from the germline V gene are SQVTM and ANQGSEA. The CDR3 DNA reads TGCAGCGGGAGGAAAGGATATACGCAGTATTTT. It codes for CSGRKGYTQYF.

This chain connects TRBV19 to TRBJ2-3; 16 bases line up with TRBD2. Germline-derived CDR1 and CDR2 are LNHDA and SQIVND (reference sequence). CDR3 size: 16 residues. V was clipped by 6 bases and J by 6 bases; unmatched bases: 6. Here the CDR3 reads CASRQGTSGRGDTQYF. The CDR3 region has the DNA TGTGCCAGTAGACAAGGGACTAGCGGGAGGGGCGATACGCAGTATTTT.

The CDR3 loop is CASGPGQLYEQYF. Written as DNA, the CDR3 is TGTGCCAGCGGCCCCGGACAGCTCTACGAGCAGTACTTC. The chain carries TRBV6-6 and TRBJ2-7, with D perhaps matching TRBD1 (6 bases). Between the trimmed V and J ends, which lost 8 bases and 3 bases, there was a span of 14 bases. The germline V gene has CDR1 MNHNY and CDR2 SVGAGI (reference sequence). This CDR3 comprises 13 residues.

The chain combines TRBV11-2 with TRBJ1-2; D remains ambiguous. Germline V gives CDR1 SGHAT, CDR2 FQNNGV. Trimming removed 8 bases at V and 4 bases at J, with 11 bases between. The CDR3 is made up of 12 amino acids. CDR3 in amino acids: CASASFFYGYTF. The DNA for the CDR3 is TGTGCCAGCGCGAGCTTTTTCTATGGCTACACCTTC.

This rearrangement joins TRBV18 to TRBJ1-4; 9 bases are shared with TRBD1. CDR3 length: 13 amino acids. Germline V gene data show CDR1 as KGHSH and CDR2 as LQKENI. J lost 4 bases, V lost 8 bases, and 2 bases had no gene match. The DNA for the CDR3 is TGTGCCAGCCGGGGACAGGGTAATGAAAAACTGTTTTTT. Protein product: CASRGQGNEKLFF.

The chain is built from TRBV2 and TRBJ2-7; 8 positions agree with TRBD2. This CDR3 is 14 amino acids long. CDR1 and CDR2 (germline): SNHLY, FYNNEI. Germline trimming cut 3 bases from V and 5 bases from J; bases unmatched to any gene: 6. The CDR3 here is CASSEEAGAHEQYF. CDR3 nucleotide sequence: TGTGCCAGCAGTGAGGAAGCGGGAGCCCACGAGCAGTACTTC.